This T cell receptor (beta chain) was identified during a study of blood T cell repertoires in COVID-19. The overall study: Acute-phase and convalescent COVID-19 samples originated in the United States, Italy and Spain. Sources were T cells, B-cell-depleted T cells, or PBMCs; the material itself was cDNA or gDNA.

How the authors handled the data: Reference gene primer amplification yielded estimated nucleated cell counts. Here immunoSEQ multiplex PCR was the method, and the copy in TCRdb shows in-frame clones only, minus some. D and trimming were read from the DNA, whereas the V and J calls and clone size are those reported in that table. The table lists fewer than 350,000 clones, roughly 85% of them singletons. Sequenced input: peripheral blood. This clonotype was obtained from a human donor in a cohort sampled during active COVID-19.

CDR3 protein: CASRNSGGGSTDTQYF. The DNA for the CDR3 is TGTGCCAGCAGAAACAGCGGGGGAGGTAGCACAGATACGCAGTATTTT. The chain links TRBV14 to TRBJ2-3, with TRBD2 matching 8 bases. This CDR3 region has 16 residues. Losses at the gene ends were 6 bases for V and 0 bases for J; bases not matched to a gene: 8. The germline gives CDR1 SGHDN, CDR2 FVKESK.